The rows below give T cell receptor beta chains drawn from one sample of a study of vaccination effects on CD4 cells after COVID-19. The protocol was immunoSEQ multiplex PCR, while the TCRdb copy is restricted to in-frame clones and leaves out a portion. This table holds more than 60,000 clones, about 74% found once. Their target antigens are unknown. The sample here was CD4+ T cells from PBMCs cultured without peptide, taken after COVID-19 vaccination. The receptor source for this set is a human donor who received a COVID-19 vaccine. Both conserved end residues are part of each CDR3. D genes are given only for firm matches. Rows give clone size only sometimes, using once, few, many, or a class for an expanded clone.

cdr3_aa cdr3_nt d_call clone_size j_call v_call
CASSLWSSKAGELFF TGTGCCAGCAGCTTATGGTCTAGCAAAGCCGGGGAGCTGTTTTTT - once TRBJ2-2 TRBV7-9
CASSQRTSGGNEQFF TGTGCCAGCTCCCAAAGGACTAGCGGGGGCAATGAGCAGTTCTTC TRBD2 - TRBJ2-1 TRBV18
CATSERGGSYNEQFF TGTGCCACCAGTGAGCGGGGGGGCTCCTACAATGAGCAGTTCTTC TRBD2 - TRBJ2-1 TRBV24-1
CASSPQLIETQYF TGTGCCAGCAGCCCGCAATTAATCGAGACCCAGTACTTC - - TRBJ2-5 TRBV6-2/TRBV6-3
CASSYGGRVAGQPQHF TGTGCCAGCAGCTACGGAGGCAGGGTTGCGGGGCAGCCCCAGCATTTT - - TRBJ1-5 TRBV6-6
CATSDPVTDTQYF TGTGCCACCAGTGACCCCGTCACAGATACGCAGTATTTT - - TRBJ2-3 TRBV24-1
CASSGVSYNEQFF TGTGCCAGCAGTGGGGTTTCCTACAATGAGCAGTTCTTC - - TRBJ2-1 TRBV2
CASSQKSYTEAFF TGTGCCAGCAGCCAAAAAAGCTACACTGAAGCTTTCTTT - - TRBJ1-1 TRBV3-1/TRBV3-2
CASSPLRQGQAFF TGTGCCAGCAGCCCCCTACGGCAGGGGCAAGCTTTCTTT - - TRBJ1-1 TRBV14
CASSRTDTNTGELFF TGTGCCAGCAGTCGGACAGACACAAACACCGGGGAGCTGTTTTTT - - TRBJ2-2 TRBV6-5
CASSAGQGARSETQYF TGTGCCAGCAGCGCCGGACAGGGGGCGAGATCAGAGACCCAGTACTTC TRBD1 - TRBJ2-5 TRBV7-7
CASSPGSGNTIYF TGTGCCAGCAGTCCCGGATCTGGAAACACCATATATTTT - - TRBJ1-3 TRBV28
CASSPQGSNQPQHF TGTGCCAGCAGCCCCCAGGGGAGCAATCAGCCCCAGCATTTT - - TRBJ1-5 TRBV5-6
CASSPPGEKLFF TGTGCCAGCAGTCCCCCGGGAGAAAAACTGTTTTTT - - TRBJ1-4 TRBV6-6
CASSRNRGPNYGYTF TGCGCCAGCAGCCGAAACCGGGGCCCAAACTATGGCTACACCTTC - - TRBJ1-2 TRBV4-1
CASSRQRTVTSDYTF TGTGCCAGCAGCCGCCAGCGGACAGTTACTAGTGACTACACCTTC - once TRBJ1-2 TRBV3-1/TRBV3-2
CASSQGTLYGYTF TGCGCCAGCAGCCAAGGGACTCTATATGGCTACACCTTC - - TRBJ1-2 TRBV4-1
CASSISGSFADTQYF TGTGCCAGTAGTATATCAGGGTCCTTCGCAGATACGCAGTATTTT - once TRBJ2-3 TRBV19
CASSPSGTGYGYTF TGTGCCAGCAGCCCCTCCGGGACGGGGTATGGCTACACCTTC - few TRBJ1-2 TRBV7-3
CASSLGRDRYNQPQHF TGTGCCAGCAGCTTGGGTCGCGACAGATACAATCAGCCCCAGCATTTT - - TRBJ1-5 TRBV5-6
CASSPRTSGGLRQETQYF TGTGCCAGCAGCCCCCGGACTAGCGGGGGACTCCGGCAAGAGACCCAGTACTTC TRBD2 - TRBJ2-5 TRBV7-2
CASRSTGELSYNSPLHF TGTGCCAGCAGGTCTACAGGGGAGCTGTCCTATAATTCACCCCTCCACTTT TRBD1 - TRBJ1-6 TRBV27
CASSVQGGVQETQYF TGCGCCAGCAGCGTACAGGGTGGGGTCCAAGAGACCCAGTACTTC - - TRBJ2-5 TRBV5-1
CASGSRPSREKLFF TGTGCCAGCGGCTCGCGGCCGTCTCGGGAAAAACTGTTTTTT - - TRBJ1-4 TRBV6-5
CASSLSGGANYGYTF TGCGCCAGCAGCCTGTCCGGGGGGGCTAACTATGGCTACACCTTC - once TRBJ1-2 TRBV5-1
CASSPLAGRQETQYF TGCGCCAGCAGCCCATTAGCGGGGCGCCAAGAGACCCAGTACTTC TRBD2 - TRBJ2-5 TRBV5-1